The 22 T cell receptor beta chains presented below share a single source sample, sequenced in a study of T cells in Graves' hyperthyroidism and ophthalmopathy (dated by TCRdb to between 2019 and 2020). Library creation used multiplex PCR. The instrument was an Illumina HiSeq 2000. TCR beta CDR3 regions were amplified from RNA transcripts. The first round of RT-PCR for the TCR CDR3 was performed with the HTBI primer set and the Qiagen OneStep RT-PCR kit. The raw public data were reprocessed by TCRdb itself: fastp quality trimming at Q25, MiXCR clonotype calling, in-frame beta chains only. One record per CDR3 amino acid sequence lists the most common genes and DNA. For this sample there are 550,000 to 800,000 distinct CDR3 sequences; roughly 15% appear just once. Around 7.7% of the sample goes to the ten largest clones. Sequencing was performed on blood. These TCRs come from a man younger than 35 with Graves' hyperthyroidism.

This clonotype was found a few times. The V gene is TRBV6-2 or TRBV6-3, the J gene TRBJ2-7; D call uncertain. Germline V gene data show CDR1 as MNHEY and CDR2 as SVGEGT. V was pared by 2 bases and J by 1 base, with 3 bases between. The CDR3 covers 12 residues. As DNA, the CDR3 is TGTGCCAGCAGTTACAAGTCCTACGAGCAGTACTTC. Protein sequence: CASSYKSYEQYF.

Many counts were recorded for this clonotype. This sequence joins TRBV11-2 and TRBJ2-3; D is possibly TRBD2 (5 bases). CDR1 is SGHAT, CDR2 FQNNGV, per germline. This CDR3 region has 16 residues. With 5 bases removed from V and 1 base from J, the gap between germline ends came to 16 bases. Here the CDR3 DNA reads TGTGCCAGCAGCCCCCACCGAGGGTCCCGCACAGATACGCAGTATTTT. Its protein is CASSPHRGSRTDTQYF.

This clonotype was seen more than once but under ten times. This chain connects TRBV9 to TRBJ2-1; D unresolved. Germline CDR1 is SGDLS and CDR2 is YYNGEE. Between the trimmed V and J ends, which lost 0 bases and 10 bases, there was a span of 11 bases. This CDR3 spans 13 amino acids. The DNA of the CDR3 is TGTGCCAGCAGCGTAGTGGAGCGATCGGAGCAGTTCTTC. Amino acid sequence: CASSVVERSEQFF.

This clonotype was seen repeatedly, ten times or more. The CDR3 here is CASSLFGQGGTEAFF. In DNA form, the CDR3 reads TGTGCCAGCAGTTTGTTCGGACAGGGGGGAACTGAAGCTTTCTTT. The chain employs TRBV28 and TRBJ1-1, with 10 positions matching TRBD1. CDR3 size: 15 residues. V lost 3 bases and J lost 5; bases outside the gene matches: 6. Germline V gives CDR1 MDHEN, CDR2 SYDVKM.

The chain couples TRBV12-3 or TRBV12-4 to TRBJ1-3; D remains ambiguous. The CDR3 runs to 15 residues. V lost 1 base, J lost 0 bases, and 7 bases lay in between. The CDR3 DNA reads TGTGCCAGCAGTTTAGAGTACGACTCTGGAAACACCATATATTTT. This sequence encodes CASSLEYDSGNTIYF.

The chain couples TRBV5-1 to TRBJ2-1, with TRBD2 identical over 7 bases. The CDR3 covers 19 residues. Germline CDR1 SGHRS, CDR2 YFSETQ. Losses at the gene ends were 1 base for V and 0 bases for J; bases not matched to a gene: 13. CDR3: CASSLLGGGAGSSYNEQFF. Here the CDR3 DNA reads TGCGCCAGCAGCTTGCTCGGGGGAGGAGCGGGAAGCTCCTACAATGAGCAGTTCTTC.

This clonotype showed up just a few times. The CDR3 nucleotides read TGTGCCTCCGGCGGGCTAGCGGGAGGGGGGGAGACCCAGTACTTC. Amino acids: CASGGLAGGGETQYF. The V call is TRBV28, the J call TRBJ2-5; TRBD2 agrees at 12 bases. The V segment lost 11 bases and the J segment 5 bases; nucleotides outside the gene matches: 12. This CDR3 comprises 15 residues. The germline V gene encodes CDR1 MDHEN and CDR2 SYDVKM.

In its sample, this clonotype was seen a few times. The chain recombines TRBV20-1 with TRBJ2-7; a possible D gene is TRBD1 (5 bases). The V gene's germline CDR1 is DFQATT and CDR2 SNEGSKA (reference sequence). There are 12 residues in the CDR3. The V gene lost 2 bases and the J gene lost 5 bases, with 10 bases spanning the gap. The CDR3 spells CSARWSGNEQYF. CDR3 nucleotides: TGCAGTGCTAGATGGTCAGGGAACGAGCAGTACTTC.

This clonotype was picked up a small number of times. The chain links TRBV2 to TRBJ1-5; no clear D gene. The germline V gene encodes CDR1 SNHLY and CDR2 FYNNEI. With 4 bases removed from V and 0 bases from J, the gap between germline ends came to 16 bases. There are 17 residues in the CDR3. CDR3 region: CASSGRAAITSNQPQHF. The DNA of the CDR3 is TGTGCCAGCAGTGGTAGGGCAGCTATTACTAGCAATCAGCCCCAGCATTTT.

This clonotype was detected ten times or more. This sequence joins TRBV2 and TRBJ2-3, with D maybe TRBD2 (6 bases). The CDR3 totals 16 residues. Trimming left V 0 bases short and J 0 bases short, with 10 bases between. Germline CDR1 and CDR2: SNHLY and FYNNEI. The DNA of the CDR3 is TGTGCCAGCAGTGAAGCGCTTGGGACTAGCACAGATACGCAGTATTTT. This translates into CASSEALGTSTDTQYF.

This clonotype was seen a handful of times. The rearrangement links TRBV20-1 to TRBJ2-2; 8 bases map to TRBD2. J lost 6 bases, V lost 6 bases, and 12 bases had no gene match. Germline assignment: CDR1 DFQATT and CDR2 SNEGSKA (reference sequence). The CDR3 length is 15 residues. The CDR3 here is CSAPESGRPSGELFF. CDR3 bases: TGCAGTGCCCCTGAGAGCGGGAGACCGTCCGGGGAGCTGTTTTTT.

This sequence joins TRBV5-1 and TRBJ1-4, with TRBD1 identical over 10 bases. J lost 8 bases, V lost 9 bases, and 4 bases had no gene match. Germline V gene sequence: CDR1 SGHRS, CDR2 YFSETQ. This CDR3 region has 12 residues. The CDR3 is CAIRDRGEKLFF. The DNA for the CDR3 is TGCGCCATTCGGGACAGGGGCGAAAAACTGTTTTTT.

Ten or more counts support this clonotype. The genes are TRBV6-1 and TRBJ2-2, with a weak D call TRBD2 (6 bases). The CDR3 is 13 amino acids. Germline V lookup: CDR1 MNHNS, CDR2 SASEGT. Trimming took off 5 bases at V and 4 bases at J, with 8 bases between the two ends. The CDR3 sequence is CASSYGGTGELFF. The CDR3 region has the DNA TGTGCCAGCAGTTACGGGGGCACCGGGGAGCTGTTTTTT.

The V call is TRBV15, the J call TRBJ2-2, with D tentatively TRBD1 (6 bases). Trimming took off 0 bases at V and 4 bases at J, with 15 bases between the two ends. Germline V gene lookup returns CDR1 LNHNV and CDR2 YYDKDF (reference sequence). The CDR3 has 17 residues. The CDR3 coding sequence is TGTGCCACCAGCAGAGAGAGGCCGGGACACTTCACCGGGGAGCTGTTTTTT. Translated: CATSRERPGHFTGELFF. Filled out from reference TRBV15 and TRBJ2-2, the complete variable domain reads DAMVIQNPRYQVTQFGKPVTLSCSQTLNHNVMYWYQQKSSQAPKLLFHYYDKDFNNEADTPDNFQSRRPNTSFCFLDIRSPGLGDTAMYLCATSRERPGHFTGELFFGEGSRLTVL.

This clonotype was seen more than once but under ten times. The J gene is TRBJ2-1, the V gene TRBV5-1; 7 positions agree with TRBD2. Looked up from germline, CDR1 is SGHRS and CDR2 is YFSETQ. J gave up 0 bases and V 3 bases, and 6 bases lay outside the gene matches. This CDR3 has 16 residues. The CDR3 sequence: CASSSQGGSSYNEQFF. The CDR3 DNA is TGCGCCAGCAGCTCCCAGGGCGGGAGCTCCTACAATGAGCAGTTCTTC. Filled out from reference TRBV5-1 and TRBJ2-1, the complete variable domain reads KAGVTQTPRYLIKTRGQQVTLSCSPISGHRSVSWYQQTPGQGLQFLFEYFSETQRNKGNFPGRFSGRQFSNSRSEMNVSTLELGDSALYLCASSSQGGSSYNEQFFGPGTRLTVL.

The rearrangement uses TRBV4-1 and TRBJ2-1; 9 nucleotides agree with TRBD2. This CDR3 comprises 17 residues. The germline V gene encodes CDR1 MGHRA and CDR2 YSYEKL. V was clipped by 2 bases and J by 4 bases; unmatched bases: 9. This CDR3 is CASSQTPPSGTYNEQFF. As DNA, the CDR3 is TGCGCCAGCAGCCAAACCCCCCCTAGCGGGACATACAATGAGCAGTTCTTC.

V usage is TRBV20-1 and J usage is TRBJ2-5; possible D gene TRBD1, 6 bases. The CDR3 spans 15 residues. V gave up 0 bases and J gave up 4 bases, with 15 bases separating them. From germline, CDR1 is DFQATT and CDR2 SNEGSKA (reference sequence). In DNA form, the CDR3 reads TGCAGTGCTAGAGATGGAGCAGGGGTTGGAGAGACCCAGTACTTC. Protein sequence: CSARDGAGVGETQYF.

This clonotype was counted many times. J is TRBJ2-7 and V is TRBV20-1, with a tentative D call TRBD2 (6 bases). Germline V gene sequence: CDR1 DFQATT, CDR2 SNEGSKA (reference sequence). Trimming took 6 bases from V and 4 from J, leaving 13 bases between them. CDR3 length: 12 residues. CDR3: CSAVSGPYEQYF. The CDR3, as DNA: TGCAGTGCGGTTAGCGGCCCTTACGAGCAGTACTTC.

The chain uses TRBV20-1 and TRBJ2-1; 11 bases agree with TRBD2. Germline V CDR1 and CDR2: DFQATT, SNEGSKA (reference sequence). The CDR3 is 15 amino acids. The V and J ends lost 3 bases and 5 bases, in that order; junction bases with no gene match: 6. As DNA, the CDR3 is TGCAGTGCTAGGGACCCTAGCGGGAGGCACAATGAGCAGTTCTTC. It translates to CSARDPSGRHNEQFF.

This clonotype was seen a single time. The chain uses TRBV7-9 and TRBJ2-5; 7 bases map to TRBD2. The CDR3 is made up of 18 amino acids. Germline CDR1 is SEHNR and CDR2 is FQNEAQ (reference sequence). The V and J ends lost 5 bases and 3 bases, in that order; junction bases with no gene match: 18. CDR3 amino acids: CASSPPLRDYLIEETQYF. The CDR3 bases are TGTGCCAGCAGCCCTCCTCTAAGGGACTATCTCATAGAAGAGACCCAGTACTTC.

This clonotype was counted many times. For the CDR3, the DNA is TGTGCCAGCGGACGGGACAGGTGGGGGGCGAGCACAGATACGCAGTATTTT. Its translation is CASGRDRWGASTDTQYF. The chain links TRBV2 to TRBJ2-3, with 8 positions matching TRBD1. Germline V CDR1 and CDR2: SNHLY, FYNNEI. Trimming took 8 bases from V and 0 from J; bases not matched to a gene: 13. CDR3 length: 17 amino acids.

This chain links TRBV27 with TRBJ2-3; D is uncertain. Per germline, CDR1 MNHEY and CDR2 SMNVEV (reference sequence). Trimming shortened V by 5 bases and J by 8 bases, and 11 bases separated the two germline ends. CDR3 length equals 12 residues. The CDR3 reads CASSLTTGTQYF. DNA of the CDR3: TGTGCCAGCAGTCTGACAACGGGTACGCAGTATTTT.